The entry below gives a single T cell receptor (beta chain) sequence along with its context. This sample was taken from a study of blood T cell repertoires in COVID-19. Source study methods: Reference gene primer amplification in the assay estimated nucleated cell counts. Profiling relied on immunoSEQ multiplex PCR, and the TCRdb table lists in-frame clones only, not all of them. V, J and clone size are those of that table, while D and trimming were read from the DNA. This table has about 140,000 clones, 80% appearing once. The CDR3 spans 19 residues. The germline V and J ends were trimmed by 2 bases and 6 bases, with 23 bases remaining between them. Germline CDR1 reads SNHLY; CDR2 reads FYNNEI.

The TCR originated in a man between 65 and 79 years old who had recovered from COVID-19. Sequenced sample: peripheral blood. The rearrangement joins TRBV2 to TRBJ1-6, with D possibly TRBD1 on 5 matching bases. Here the CDR3 DNA reads TGTGCCAGCAGTGAAAGCTGGGGCAGGCGTTCGAGCTCTAATTCACCCCTCCACTTT. Its translation is CASSESWGRRSSSNSPLHF.